Included here is one T cell receptor beta chain sequence, with context. Per the original data handling: It was from reference gene primer amplification that nucleated cell counts were estimated. Assay used: immunoSEQ multiplex PCR; TCRdb lists only in-frame clones, some missing. V and J calls and clone size come straight from that table; D and trimming were deduced from the DNA. In the table there are 150,000 to 190,000 clones, 70% to 85% of which are singletons. The data originate from a study of blood T cell repertoires in COVID-19. Study summary: Specimens from acute and convalescent COVID-19 originated in the United States, Italy and Spain. The analysed material was cDNA or gDNA that came from T cells, B-cell-depleted T cells, or PBMCs.

After removal of 3 bases from V and 7 bases from J, the junction contained 13 bases not matched to a gene. This CDR3 has 17 residues. CDR1 is SGHNT, CDR2 YYREEE, per germline (reference sequence). The sequence derives from a woman in her 50s with acute or convalescent COVID-19. This chain joins TRBV5-4 and TRBJ2-7; 13 positions agree with TRBD2. Material: peripheral blood. The CDR3 loop is CASSSGTSGRAFGEQYF. The CDR3 DNA sequence: TGTGCCAGCAGCTCGGGAACTAGCGGGAGGGCCTTCGGGGAGCAGTACTTC.